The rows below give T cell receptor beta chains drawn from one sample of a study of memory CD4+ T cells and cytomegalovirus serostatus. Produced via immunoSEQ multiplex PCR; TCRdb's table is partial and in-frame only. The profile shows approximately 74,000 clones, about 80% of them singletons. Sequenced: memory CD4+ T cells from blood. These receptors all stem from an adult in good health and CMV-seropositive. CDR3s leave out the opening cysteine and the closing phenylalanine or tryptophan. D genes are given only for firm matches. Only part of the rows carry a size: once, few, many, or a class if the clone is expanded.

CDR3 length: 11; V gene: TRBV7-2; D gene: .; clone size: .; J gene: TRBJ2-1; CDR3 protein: ASSQGPHNEQF
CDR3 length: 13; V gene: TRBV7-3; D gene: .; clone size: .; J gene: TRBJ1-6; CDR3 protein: ASSLDSHYNSPLH
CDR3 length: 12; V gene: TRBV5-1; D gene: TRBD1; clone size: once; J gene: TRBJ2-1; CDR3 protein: ASSSWDRGGEQF
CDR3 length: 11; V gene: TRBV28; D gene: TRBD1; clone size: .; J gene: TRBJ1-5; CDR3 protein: ASRNRGNQPQH
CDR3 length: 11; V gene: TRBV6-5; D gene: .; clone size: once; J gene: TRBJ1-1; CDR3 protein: ASSYLGATEAF
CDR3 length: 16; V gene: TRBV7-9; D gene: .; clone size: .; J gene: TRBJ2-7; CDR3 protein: ASSLYRSGGGGLYEQY
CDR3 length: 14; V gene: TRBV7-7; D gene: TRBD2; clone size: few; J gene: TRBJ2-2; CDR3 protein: ASSSSSGGVTGELF
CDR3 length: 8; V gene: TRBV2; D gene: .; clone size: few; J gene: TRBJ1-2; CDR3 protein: ASSVYGYT
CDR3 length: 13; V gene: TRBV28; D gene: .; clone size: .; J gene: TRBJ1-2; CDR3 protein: ASRNRGAAHYGYT
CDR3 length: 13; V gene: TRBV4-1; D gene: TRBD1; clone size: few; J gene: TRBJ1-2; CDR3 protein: ASSTNRGRDYGYT
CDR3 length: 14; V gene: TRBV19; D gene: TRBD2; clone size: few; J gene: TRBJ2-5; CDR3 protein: ASRVSWSGGAETQY
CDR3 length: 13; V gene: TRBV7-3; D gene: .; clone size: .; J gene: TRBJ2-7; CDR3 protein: ASSSIFGKQSEQY
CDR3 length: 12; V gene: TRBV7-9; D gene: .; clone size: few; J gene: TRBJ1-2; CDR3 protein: ASSFEWEADGYT
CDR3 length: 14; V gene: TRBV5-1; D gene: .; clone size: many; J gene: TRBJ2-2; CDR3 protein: ASSLNLGANTGELF
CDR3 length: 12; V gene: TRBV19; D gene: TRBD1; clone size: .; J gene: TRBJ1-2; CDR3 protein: ASSVGQGDYGYT
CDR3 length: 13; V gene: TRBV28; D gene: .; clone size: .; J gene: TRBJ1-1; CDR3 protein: ASSKARRVNTEAF
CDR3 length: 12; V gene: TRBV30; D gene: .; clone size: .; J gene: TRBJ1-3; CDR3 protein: AWRADNSGNTIY
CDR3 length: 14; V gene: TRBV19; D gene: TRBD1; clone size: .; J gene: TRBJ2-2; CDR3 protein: ASTLARTGNTGELF
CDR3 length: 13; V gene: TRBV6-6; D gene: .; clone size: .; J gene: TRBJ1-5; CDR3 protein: ASSSRGDSNQPQH
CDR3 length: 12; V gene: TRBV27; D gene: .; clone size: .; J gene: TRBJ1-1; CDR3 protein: ASSLDGFVTEAF
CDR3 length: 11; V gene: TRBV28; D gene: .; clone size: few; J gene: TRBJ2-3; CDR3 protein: ASSGGGTDTQY
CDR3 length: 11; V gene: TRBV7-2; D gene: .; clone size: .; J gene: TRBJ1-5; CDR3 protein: ASSWGGNQPQH
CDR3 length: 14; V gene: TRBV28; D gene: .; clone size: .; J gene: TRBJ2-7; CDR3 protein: ASSFTSGGWFNEQY
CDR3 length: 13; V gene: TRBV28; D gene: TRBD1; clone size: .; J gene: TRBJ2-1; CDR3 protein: ASSPRTGNHNEQF
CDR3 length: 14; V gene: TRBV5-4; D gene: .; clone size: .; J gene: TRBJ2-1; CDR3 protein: ATKAGGANSYNEQF
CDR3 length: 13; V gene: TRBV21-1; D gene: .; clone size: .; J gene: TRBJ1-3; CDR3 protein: ASSKVQSSGNTIY
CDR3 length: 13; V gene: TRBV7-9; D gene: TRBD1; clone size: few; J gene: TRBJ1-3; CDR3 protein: ASSPQGALGNTIY
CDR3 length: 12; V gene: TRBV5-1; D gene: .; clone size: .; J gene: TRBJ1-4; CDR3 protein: ASSLGPEGEKLF
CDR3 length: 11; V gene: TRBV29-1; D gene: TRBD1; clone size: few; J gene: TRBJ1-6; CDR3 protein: SVSDRDNSPLH
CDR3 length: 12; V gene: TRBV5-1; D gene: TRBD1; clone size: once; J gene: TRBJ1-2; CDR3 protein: ASSLDTGGYGYT
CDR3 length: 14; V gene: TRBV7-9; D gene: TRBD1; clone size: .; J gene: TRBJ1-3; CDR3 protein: ASSSGWDSDGNTIY
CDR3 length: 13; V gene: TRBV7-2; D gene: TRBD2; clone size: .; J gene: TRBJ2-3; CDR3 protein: ASSLERGPTDTQY